The 15 T cell receptor beta chains reported below all come from one sample, sequenced in a study of graft-versus-host responses after intestinal transplantation. Some clones are missing from TCRdb's copy, which holds only in-frame ones; the method was immunoSEQ multiplex PCR. The table lists 17,000 or so clones, about 38% of them singletons, with around 3.5% in the top ten. The authors seeded approximately 200,000 CFSE-labeled responder cells together with approximately 200,000 irradiated stimulator cells tagged with violet dye. The sample was alloreactive CD8+ T cells from a mixed lymphocyte reaction culture, taken before intestinal transplant. Noted subset: CFSE-low proliferating T cells sorted from roughly six-day pre-transplant mixed lymphocyte reaction (GvH or HvG direction). Receptors originate from a human patient who received an intestinal transplant.

The V gene is TRBV19, the J gene TRBJ2-5, with 9 nucleotides matching TRBD1. J lost 5 bases, V lost 6 bases, and 4 bases had no gene match. The CDR3 totals 13 residues. Germline V CDR1 and CDR2: LNHDA, SQIVND (reference sequence). The CDR3 is CASRRQGGETQYF. CDR3 nucleotide sequence: TGTGCCAGTAGAAGACAGGGGGGGGAGACCCAGTACTTC.

This clone occurred a few times. This chain uses TRBV5-1 with TRBJ1-2; TRBD1 is a possible D gene (5 bases). Germline CDR1 is SGHRS and CDR2 is YFSETQ. The CDR3 contains 13 residues. Trimming took 2 bases from V and 5 from J, leaving 10 bases between them. CDR3 in amino acids: CASSFWGVYGYTF. The DNA for the CDR3 is TGCGCCAGCAGCTTCTGGGGGGTTTATGGCTACACCTTC.

The V call is TRBV19, the J call TRBJ2-1; TRBD2 agrees at 10 bases. This CDR3 comprises 17 residues. The V segment lost 0 bases and the J segment 3 bases; nucleotides outside the gene matches: 5. Germline CDR1 reads LNHDA; CDR2 reads SQIVND (reference sequence). CDR3: CASSIDPLAGDYNEQFF. Written as DNA, the CDR3 is TGTGCCAGTAGTATAGATCCTCTAGCGGGAGACTACAATGAGCAGTTCTTC.

This clone was seen a handful of times. The V and J genes are TRBV6-5 and TRBJ2-1; the match to TRBD2 covers 9 bases. Trimming at V came to 6 bases and at J to 4 bases, leaving 4 bases not matched to a gene. CDR1 and CDR2 (germline): MNHEY, SVGAGI. The CDR3 sequence is 14 residues long. The CDR3, as DNA: TGTGCCAGCAGCTTAGCGGGGGAATACAATGAGCAGTTCTTC. It specifies CASSLAGEYNEQFF.

The rearrangement links TRBV28 to TRBJ2-7, with TRBD1 identical over 10 bases. The CDR3 runs to 15 residues. Trimming took 2 bases from V and 4 from J; bases not matched to a gene: 5. The V gene's germline CDR1 is MDHEN and CDR2 SYDVKM. The CDR3 nucleotides are TGTGCCAGCAGTTTAAACCGGGACAGGGGATACGAGCAGTACTTC. Translation gives CASSLNRDRGYEQYF.

The chain is built from TRBV5-6 and TRBJ1-1, with D possibly being TRBD1 (6 bases). The V end was cut by 5 bases, the J end by 1 base, with 12 bases between. From germline, CDR1 is SGHDT and CDR2 YYEEEE. The CDR3 has 14 residues. The CDR3 sequence: CASRRKGENTEAFF. CDR3 DNA sequence: TGTGCCAGCAGACGAAAGGGGGAGAACACTGAAGCTTTCTTT.

The gene calls are TRBV19 and TRBJ2-1; D is perhaps TRBD2 (5 bases). CDR3 length equals 15 residues. The V end lost 1 base, the J end lost 2 bases, and 9 bases lay between the germline ends. Germline V lookup: CDR1 LNHDA, CDR2 SQIVND (reference sequence). The CDR3 DNA reads as TGTGCCAGTAGTATAGCCGGGAACCCCTACAATGAGCAGTTCTTC. This codes for CASSIAGNPYNEQFF. The whole variable domain, remainder taken from reference TRBV19 and TRBJ2-1, is DGGITQSPKYLFRKEGQNVTLSCEQNLNHDAMYWYRQDPGQGLRLIYYSQIVNDFQKGDIAEGYSVSREKKESFPLTVTSAQKNPTAFYLCASSIAGNPYNEQFFGPGTRLTVL.

The V call is TRBV27, the J call TRBJ2-7, with no clear D. Germline lookup yields CDR1 MNHEY and CDR2 SMNVEV (reference sequence). The CDR3 is 11 residues long. V gave up 4 bases and J gave up 6 bases, with 7 bases separating them. The CDR3 region is CASSSGPEQYF. Written as DNA, the CDR3 is TGTGCCAGCAGTTCCGGGCCCGAGCAGTACTTC.

This clone was seen a few times. The chain employs TRBV27 and TRBJ2-2; 8 nucleotides match TRBD1. V was pared by 7 bases and J by 4 bases, with 5 bases of the junction left unmatched. This CDR3 region has 14 residues. Germline V gene lookup returns CDR1 MNHEY and CDR2 SMNVEV (reference sequence). The CDR3 DNA is TGTGCCAGCAAAACCGGGACAGGCACCGGGGAGCTGTTTTTT. This translates into CASKTGTGTGELFF.

The chain carries TRBV13 and TRBJ2-1; possibly TRBD2 for D (6 bases). The CDR3 extends over 15 amino acids. V was cut by 4 bases and J by 9 bases, with 19 bases left in between. The germline V gene encodes CDR1 PRHDT and CDR2 FYEKMQ (reference sequence). CDR3 coding DNA: TGTGCCAGCAGCTCGCTGCGGGACTCCCACACTGAGCAGTTCTTC. This translates into CASSSLRDSHTEQFF.

The V gene is TRBV9, the J gene TRBJ2-2; perhaps TRBD1 as D (6 bases). Germline CDR1 SGDLS, CDR2 YYNGEE. Deletions cut 4 bases from V and 1 base from J, with 14 bases between. The CDR3 spans 16 residues. CDR3 nucleotides: TGTGCCAGCAGCCCCCGGACAGTGATGAACACCGGGGAGCTGTTTTTT. Translated, it gives CASSPRTVMNTGELFF. Full variable domain (missing parts from reference TRBV9 and TRBJ2-2): DSGVTQTPKHLITATGQRVTLRCSPRSGDLSVYWYQQSLDQGLQFLIQYYNGEERAKGNILERFSAQQFPDLHSELNLSSLELGDSALYFCASSPRTVMNTGELFFGEGSRLTVL.

The rearrangement joins TRBV15 to TRBJ1-1; D is perhaps TRBD1 (5 bases). The CDR3 consists of 15 residues. Germline V CDR1 and CDR2: LNHNV, YYDKDF (reference sequence). The V gene lost 0 bases and the J gene lost 3 bases, with 11 bases spanning the gap. CDR3 loop: CATSRDWDRDTEAFF. As DNA, the CDR3 is TGTGCCACCAGCAGAGATTGGGACCGGGACACTGAAGCTTTCTTT. Variable domain in full (rest from reference TRBV15 and TRBJ1-1): DAMVIQNPRYQVTQFGKPVTLSCSQTLNHNVMYWYQQKSSQAPKLLFHYYDKDFNNEADTPDNFQSRRPNTSFCFLDIRSPGLGDTAMYLCATSRDWDRDTEAFFGQGTRLTVV.

This clone turned up a few times. V usage is TRBV2 and J usage is TRBJ2-7; 10 bases map to TRBD1. V lost 3 bases and J lost 2; bases outside the gene matches: 4. Per the germline V gene, CDR1 is SNHLY and CDR2 is FYNNEI. The CDR3 sequence is 15 residues long. CDR3 amino acids: CASSDPGQGTYEQYF. In DNA, the CDR3 is TGTGCCAGCAGTGATCCGGGACAGGGGACCTACGAGCAGTACTTC.

The V gene is TRBV15, the J gene TRBJ2-3; perhaps TRBD1 as D (6 bases). Germline CDR1 and CDR2: LNHNV and YYDKDF (reference sequence). V was shortened by 2 bases and J by 4 bases, with 13 bases between the two germline ends. The CDR3 has 15 amino acids. The CDR3 loop reads CATSRQKNRADTQYF. DNA of the CDR3: TGTGCCACCAGCAGACAAAAAAACAGGGCAGATACGCAGTATTTT.

The gene calls are TRBV10-3 and TRBJ2-7; perhaps TRBD1 as D (6 bases). CDR3 size: 14 residues. Germline assignment: CDR1 ENHRY and CDR2 SYGVKD. Trimming removed 3 bases from V and 0 bases from J, with 9 bases in between. CDR3 loop: CAISDRDNSYEQYF. The CDR3 DNA follows: TGTGCCATCAGTGACCGGGACAACTCCTACGAGCAGTACTTC.